The 25 T cell receptor beta chains below were found in one sample sequenced in a study of blood T cells in healthy people across ages. A sample-barcoded 5' primer and a J-beta primer mix were used in a second PCR of about 7 to 12 cycles. A single record per CDR3 protein comes from TCRdb applying MiXCR to the 5' RACE reads. The table lists 1.5 million to 2 million distinct CDR3 sequences, roughly 32% of them singletons. Sequenced: blood. The origin of the receptors is a woman aged 25-40 years in good health.

The J gene is TRBJ2-3, the V gene TRBV20-1, with 12 bases lining up with TRBD2. V was pared by 6 bases and J by 5 bases, with 3 bases of the junction left unmatched. CDR3 size: 13 residues. The germline V gene has CDR1 DFQATT and CDR2 SNEGSKA (reference sequence). As DNA, the CDR3 is TGCAGTGCCGGACTAGCGGGACAAGATACGCAGTATTTT. This encodes CSAGLAGQDTQYF.

The gene calls are TRBV20-1 and TRBJ1-5; perhaps TRBD1 as D (5 bases). Trimming took 5 bases from V and 0 from J, leaving 17 bases between them. CDR1 and CDR2 (germline): DFQATT, SNEGSKA (reference sequence). The CDR3 contains 16 residues. The CDR3 reads CSAPRLPGDSNQPQHF. In DNA, the CDR3 is TGCAGTGCTCCGCGCTTGCCGGGGGATAGCAATCAGCCCCAGCATTTT.

The rearrangement links TRBV25-1 to TRBJ2-7, with D maybe TRBD2 (5 bases). Germline CDR1 MGHDK, CDR2 SYGVNS. The CDR3 sequence is 15 residues long. Trimming pared 4 bases from V and 0 bases from J, leaving 13 bases between. The CDR3 sequence is CASSGGLVASYEQYF. CDR3 bases: TGTGCCAGCAGTGGCGGGCTAGTCGCCTCCTACGAGCAGTACTTC.

The chain couples TRBV9 to TRBJ2-1, with 9 bases fitting TRBD1. Germline assignment: CDR1 SGDLS and CDR2 YYNGEE. With 5 bases clipped from V and 7 bases from J, the junction kept 13 bases outside the gene matches. The CDR3 has 16 residues. The CDR3 reads CASSLLGTGKGNEQFF. The CDR3 bases are TGTGCCAGCAGTCTTTTAGGGACAGGGAAAGGGAATGAGCAGTTCTTC.

This clonotype was detected only a few times. V usage is TRBV27 and J usage is TRBJ1-2; possibly TRBD1 for D (6 bases). CDR3 length: 16 amino acids. Germline assignment: CDR1 MNHEY and CDR2 SMNVEV (reference sequence). V was shortened by 3 bases and J by 0 bases, with 14 bases between the two germline ends. CDR3 coding DNA: TGTGCCAGCAGTTTCGGGGCAGGGGACTCTAACTATGGCTACACCTTC. Its translation is CASSFGAGDSNYGYTF.

The chain is built from TRBV10-2 and TRBJ2-3; D gene ambiguous. Germline V gives CDR1 WSHSY, CDR2 SAAADI. The CDR3 totals 16 residues. Between the trimmed V and J ends, which lost 0 bases and 0 bases, there was a span of 10 bases. The CDR3 sequence is CASSESKSASTDTQYF. Written as DNA, the CDR3 is TGCGCCAGCAGTGAGTCGAAGTCCGCTAGCACAGATACGCAGTATTTT.

This clonotype was counted many times. This sequence joins TRBV7-9 and TRBJ2-7, with 10 bases identical to TRBD1. The J segment lost 5 bases and the V segment lost 2 bases, leaving 3 bases of the junction unmatched. Germline loops: CDR1 SEHNR, CDR2 FQNEAQ (reference sequence). This CDR3 region has 14 residues. The CDR3 DNA is TGTGCCAGCAGCTTAAGACAGGGGGCGGACGAGCAGTACTTC. It specifies CASSLRQGADEQYF.

The sample holds many counts of this clonotype. The chain is built from TRBV4-2 and TRBJ2-1; TRBD2 matches at 12 bases. CDR1 is LGHNA and CDR2 is YNFKEQ in the germline V gene. CDR3 length: 15 residues. Trimming took 2 bases from V and 10 from J; bases not matched to a gene: 6. CDR3 residues: CASSQLAGGKWEQFF. The CDR3 nucleotides are TGTGCCAGCAGCCAACTAGCGGGGGGGAAGTGGGAGCAGTTCTTC.

This chain uses TRBV20-1 with TRBJ2-5; D remains ambiguous. This CDR3 region has 13 residues. The V end lost 6 bases, the J end lost 7 bases, and 18 bases lay between the germline ends. Germline V gene sequence: CDR1 DFQATT, CDR2 SNEGSKA (reference sequence). CDR3 in amino acids: CSAAEGRLGTQYF. The CDR3 bases are TGCAGTGCGGCCGAAGGACGGCTGGGGACCCAGTACTTC.

This clonotype was seen a few times. The rearrangement uses TRBV20-1 and TRBJ1-1; 7 nucleotides line up with TRBD1. The V gene's germline CDR1 is DFQATT and CDR2 SNEGSKA (reference sequence). This CDR3 spans 12 amino acids. The V gene end was trimmed by 6 bases and the J gene end by 5 bases; junction bases not matched to a gene: 6. The chain's CDR3 is CSATGRSTEAFF. As DNA, the CDR3 is TGCAGTGCGACAGGGAGGTCTACTGAAGCTTTCTTT.

A remark on this clonotype: A single base separates this from a much larger clone, so it may be a read error. V usage is TRBV29-1 and J usage is TRBJ2-5; D call uncertain. The germline gives CDR1 SQVTM, CDR2 ANQGSEA. V gave up 3 bases and J gave up 11 bases, with 13 bases separating them. This CDR3 contains 11 residues. The CDR3 here is CSVEGRNAQYF. CDR3 DNA: TGCAGCGTTGAGGGCCGGAACGCGCAGTACTTC.

Comment on this clonotype: A junction boundary mismatches the germline segment, possibly from a read error. J is TRBJ2-1 and V is TRBV6-5; possibly TRBD1 for D (7 bases). Per the germline V gene, CDR1 is MNHEY and CDR2 is SVGAGI. CDR3 length equals 17 residues. Here the CDR3 DNA reads TGTGCCAGCAGTTACGTGACAACAGGGGACTCCTATAATGAGCAGTTCTTC. It translates to CASSYVTTGDSYNEQFF.

This clonotype occurred a few times. This chain connects TRBV2 to TRBJ1-1; D is ambiguous. The V end was cut by 0 bases, the J end by 7 bases, with 15 bases between. From germline, CDR1 is SNHLY and CDR2 FYNNEI. The CDR3 covers 15 residues. DNA for the CDR3: TGTGCCAGCAGTGAAGCGGGCAAGGGATGGGGTGAAGCTTTCTTT. This gives the protein CASSEAGKGWGEAFF.

This chain links TRBV28 with TRBJ1-4; D remains unclear. CDR3 size: 13 residues. The V gene's germline CDR1 is MDHEN and CDR2 SYDVKM. V lost 7 bases and J lost 4, with 10 bases in between. The CDR3, as DNA: TGTGCCAGCACACGGCGACTTAATGAAAAACTGTTTTTT. Translation gives CASTRRLNEKLFF.

The rearrangement links TRBV10-2 to TRBJ2-3; 12 bases match TRBD2. The CDR3 runs 16 residues. CDR1 and CDR2 from the germline V gene are WSHSY and SAAADI. V shed 2 bases, J shed 5 bases, and the junction held 5 bases outside the gene matches. The CDR3 DNA reads TGCGCCAGCAGTGAGAGGCTAGCGGGAGGGGGAGATACGCAGTATTTT. Its translation: CASSERLAGGGDTQYF.

This clonotype was picked up one time. V and J are TRBV6-6 and TRBJ1-1, with TRBD1 as a possible D gene (6 bases). The CDR3 is 16 residues long. V was shortened by 5 bases and J by 2 bases, with 18 bases between the two germline ends. Per germline, CDR1 MNHNY and CDR2 SVGAGI (reference sequence). The CDR3 loop reads CASSTSTGTKNTEAFF. The CDR3 DNA is TGTGCCAGCAGTACCAGCACAGGGACCAAAAACACTGAAGCTTTCTTT.

V is TRBV20-1 and J is TRBJ2-5; maybe TRBD2 (5 bases). CDR1 and CDR2 from the germline V gene are DFQATT and SNEGSKA (reference sequence). V lost 7 bases and J lost 9, with 12 bases in between. The length of the CDR3 is 10 residues. The chain's CDR3 is CSVDAGAQYF. CDR3 in DNA: TGCAGTGTCGACGCCGGGGCCCAGTACTTC.

The chain carries TRBV10-3 and TRBJ2-7; tentatively, D is TRBD1 or TRBD2 (6 bases each). The CDR3 is 15 residues long. Trimming stripped 5 bases from V and 0 bases from J, with 14 bases between. The germline V gene encodes CDR1 ENHRY and CDR2 SYGVKD. CDR3 sequence reads: CAISTGRMYSYEQYF. In nucleotides, the CDR3 is TGTGCCATCAGTACAGGGAGGATGTACTCCTACGAGCAGTACTTC.

V is TRBV6-6 and J is TRBJ1-5, with TRBD1 matching over 9 bases. Trimming cost V 0 bases and J 6 bases; bases outside gene matches: 6. From germline, CDR1 is MNHNY and CDR2 SVGAGI (reference sequence). This CDR3 is 16 amino acids long. DNA for the CDR3: TGTGCCAGCAGTTACTCGGGACAGGGTTCGGCTCAGCCCCAGCATTTT. Residues: CASSYSGQGSAQPQHF.

In its sample, this clonotype was seen a few times. The chain employs TRBV20-1 and TRBJ2-5, with D tentatively TRBD2 (6 bases). Trimming removed 7 bases at V and 1 base at J, with 13 bases between. The CDR3 covers 13 residues. Germline V gives CDR1 DFQATT, CDR2 SNEGSKA (reference sequence). The CDR3 coding sequence is TGCAGTGTCTTTCGGGGGTCCCAAGAGACCCAGTACTTC. Protein: CSVFRGSQETQYF.

The chain uses TRBV20-1 and TRBJ1-1; 7 bases are a match to TRBD1. The trim removed 3 bases at V and 0 bases at J, leaving 7 bases unmatched. This CDR3 comprises 15 residues. The germline CDR1 and CDR2 sequences are DFQATT and SNEGSKA (reference sequence). CDR3 region: CSASFRTGMNTEAFF. Written as DNA, the CDR3 is TGCAGTGCTAGTTTCCGGACAGGTATGAACACTGAAGCTTTCTTT.

This clonotype was picked up many times. This chain uses TRBV7-9 with TRBJ1-2; D ambiguous. The germline CDR1 and CDR2 sequences are SEHNR and FQNEAQ (reference sequence). Deletions cut 4 bases from V and 4 bases from J, with 22 bases between. The CDR3 extends over 17 amino acids. The CDR3 DNA follows: TGTGCCAGCAGCTCGACCAGCCCCCCAGGACGGTCCTATGGCTACACCTTC. Translated: CASSSTSPPGRSYGYTF.

The sample holds a few counts of this clonotype. Written as DNA, the CDR3 is TGCAGTGCCCTAGGGGTTTCAGAGACCCAGTACTTC. Translation: CSALGVSETQYF. The chain employs TRBV20-1 and TRBJ2-5; tentative D call: TRBD1 (5 bases). The germline V gene encodes CDR1 DFQATT and CDR2 SNEGSKA (reference sequence). CDR3 length equals 12 residues. Trimming removed 6 bases from V and 4 bases from J, with 12 bases in between.

This clonotype was found a few times. The chain couples TRBV5-1 to TRBJ2-1, with D hard to call. In germline, CDR1 is SGHRS, CDR2 YFSETQ. The CDR3 is 17 amino acids. V lost 4 bases, J lost 0 bases, and 17 bases lay in between. CDR3 region: CASSPSSGSSSYNEQFF. As DNA, the CDR3 is TGCGCCAGCAGCCCCTCCTCCGGGTCCAGCTCCTACAATGAGCAGTTCTTC.

V usage is TRBV9 and J usage is TRBJ2-3; 11 bases are shared with TRBD2. Germline CDR1 SGDLS, CDR2 YYNGEE. The CDR3 covers 18 residues. Unmatched junction bases numbered 8, after V lost 2 bases and J lost 0 bases. The CDR3 loop reads CASSVGTSGPTSTDTQYF. The DNA of the CDR3 is TGTGCCAGCAGCGTCGGGACTAGCGGCCCAACTAGCACAGATACGCAGTATTTT.